What follows are 15 T cell receptor beta chains derived from one specimen sequenced in a study of human T cells and chemical hapten exposure. The time point: healthy volunteer bleed at 2 weeks. The authors' total RNA extraction used unfractionated whole blood. MiXCR, run by TCRdb on the RACE reads, gives a single entry per CDR3 protein. This table has tens of thousands of distinct CDR3 sequences, approximately 10% appearing once. The sample taken for sequencing was whole blood. The receptors derive from a female donor in good health. Some clones in this sample may be carry-over from other donors' samples.

The sample holds many counts of this clonotype. The rearrangement uses TRBV2 and TRBJ2-1, with a weak D call TRBD2 (5 bases). CDR3 length equals 15 residues. V was pared by 4 bases and J by 6 bases, with 16 bases between. Germline V gene lookup returns CDR1 SNHLY and CDR2 FYNNEI. CDR3 residues: CASSGAPPGGNEQFF. The CDR3 DNA sequence: TGTGCCAGCAGTGGGGCTCCCCCCGGAGGCAATGAGCAGTTCTTC.

This sequence joins TRBV12-3 or TRBV12-4 and TRBJ2-7; TRBD1 aligns across 7 bases. The CDR3 is 13 residues long. V trimming: 5 bases; J trimming: 5 bases; junction bases outside the gene matches: 6. The CDR3 loop reads CASSTDRVDEQYF. For the CDR3, the DNA is TGTGCCAGCAGTACTGACAGGGTGGACGAGCAGTACTTC.

V and J are TRBV20-1 and TRBJ1-1, with 12 bases fitting TRBD1. Germline-derived CDR1 and CDR2 are DFQATT and SNEGSKA (reference sequence). The J segment lost 3 bases and the V segment lost 5 bases, leaving 10 bases of the junction unmatched. The CDR3 sequence is 16 residues long. This CDR3 reads CSARGTGGVSDTEAFF. CDR3 DNA sequence: TGCAGTGCTCGTGGGACAGGGGGCGTTTCAGACACTGAAGCTTTCTTT.

This clonotype was seen a handful of times. This chain links TRBV27 with TRBJ2-5, with D possibly TRBD1 on 5 matching bases. CDR1 and CDR2 (germline): MNHEY, SMNVEV (reference sequence). V lost 5 bases and J lost 5, with 21 bases in between. The CDR3 is made up of 16 amino acids. For the CDR3, the DNA is TGTGCCAGCAGTCTCGCCTATCACAGGCTTGGGGAGACCCAGTACTTC. Its translation: CASSLAYHRLGETQYF.

This clonotype has just a few counts. The chain has TRBV2 and TRBJ2-5; 12 bases agree with TRBD2. V lost 7 bases to trimming and J lost 2 bases; unmatched junction nucleotides: 8. The V gene's germline CDR1 is SNHLY and CDR2 FYNNEI. The CDR3 runs to 16 residues. The CDR3 protein is CASNKASGGEQETQYF. The CDR3 DNA is TGTGCCAGCAATAAGGCTAGCGGGGGGGAACAAGAGACCCAGTACTTC.

This clonotype was seen a handful of times. This rearrangement joins TRBV7-3 to TRBJ2-1; perhaps D is TRBD1 or TRBD2 (5 bases each). The CDR3 covers 14 residues. The germline gives CDR1 SGHTA, CDR2 FQGTGA. The germline V and J ends were trimmed by 3 bases and 8 bases, with 14 bases remaining between them. The CDR3 DNA reads TGTGCCAGCAGCTTGAGCACCATGGGGGATGAGCAGTTCTTC. Residues: CASSLSTMGDEQFF.

The rearrangement joins TRBV5-6 to TRBJ2-1; D ambiguous. This CDR3 contains 13 residues. Trimming pared 1 base from V and 6 bases from J, leaving 8 bases between. The germline CDR1 and CDR2 sequences are SGHDT and YYEEEE. CDR3 protein: CASSLLVFNEQFF. In DNA form, the CDR3 reads TGTGCCAGCAGCTTGTTAGTGTTCAATGAGCAGTTCTTC. The whole variable domain, remainder taken from reference TRBV5-6 and TRBJ2-1, is DAGVTQSPTHLIKTRGQQVTLRCSPKSGHDTVSWYQQALGQGPQFIFQYYEEEERQRGNFPDRFSGHQFPNYSSELNVNALLLGDSALYLCASSLLVFNEQFFGPGTRLTVL.

J is TRBJ2-1 and V is TRBV7-3, with D possibly TRBD2 on 6 matching bases. The CDR3 covers 17 residues. Trimming removed 1 base at V and 3 bases at J, with 16 bases between. The V gene's germline CDR1 is SGHTA and CDR2 FQGTGA. CDR3 in amino acids: CASSLMGLLTNYNEQFF. The CDR3 DNA reads TGTGCCAGCAGCTTAATGGGACTCCTTACCAACTACAATGAGCAGTTCTTC.

The chain combines TRBV4-1 with TRBJ1-3; D gene uncertain. CDR1 is MGHRA and CDR2 is YSYEKL in the germline V gene. Trimming removed 3 bases at V and 3 bases at J, with 6 bases between. The CDR3 is made up of 13 amino acids. The CDR3 nucleotides read TGCGCCAGCAGCCACCCAGATGGAAACACCATATATTTT. It yields the protein CASSHPDGNTIYF.

This clonotype was detected ten times or more. DNA for the CDR3: TGTGCCAGCAGTGTAGGGACAGGGCATATCAATGAGCAGTTCTTC. Translation gives CASSVGTGHINEQFF. The chain recombines TRBV28 with TRBJ2-1; 9 bases map to TRBD1. The V and J ends lost 5 bases and 6 bases, in that order; junction bases with no gene match: 8. Germline lookup yields CDR1 MDHEN and CDR2 SYDVKM. This CDR3 is 15 amino acids long.

This clonotype was recorded a few times. The rearrangement joins TRBV29-1 to TRBJ1-2; D remains unclear. Germline V gene data show CDR1 as SQVTM and CDR2 as ANQGSEA. This CDR3 is built from 12 residues. V was cut by 7 bases and J by 4 bases, with 13 bases left in between. CDR3 coding DNA: TGCAGCGCCGTAGTAGAACCCTATGGCTACACCTTC. Its translation is CSAVVEPYGYTF. Based on the CDR3 plus reference TRBV29-1 and TRBJ1-2, the full variable domain is SAVISQKPSRDICQRGTSLTIQCQVDSQVTMMFWYRQQPGQSLTLIATANQGSEATYESGFVIDKFPISRPNLTFSTLTVSNMSPEDSSIYLCSAVVEPYGYTFGSGTRLTVV.

To note about this clonotype: This may stem from a read error, because a much larger clone lies one nucleotide away. V and J are TRBV6-4 and TRBJ1-5; D call uncertain. The CDR3 is 16 amino acids. Deletions cut 3 bases from V and 2 bases from J, with 14 bases between. From germline, CDR1 is MRHNA and CDR2 SNTAGT. The CDR3 sequence is CASSERALPGNQPQHF. CDR3 coding DNA: TGTGCCAGCAGTGAGAGGGCCCTACCTGGCAATCAGCCCCAGCATTTT.

The gene calls are TRBV7-8 and TRBJ2-2, with a weak D call TRBD2 (5 bases). Germline values: CDR1 SGHVS, CDR2 FQNEAQ. The CDR3 sequence is 14 residues long. The ends were cut back, 3 bases at V and 5 bases at J, with 10 bases in the middle. CDR3 DNA sequence: TGTGCCAGCAGCTTTGTGAGGGCTACCGGGGAGCTGTTTTTT. The encoded protein is CASSFVRATGELFF.

This clonotype was seen a handful of times. The gene calls are TRBV5-1 and TRBJ2-5, with 9 bases that match TRBD1. The ends lost 1 base at V and 4 bases at J; junction bases unmatched: 5. The CDR3 contains 15 residues. CDR1 SGHRS and CDR2 YFSETQ come from the germline V gene. CDR3 sequence (DNA): TGCGCCAGCAGCTTGACGGACAGGGGTGGAGAGACCCAGTACTTC. Its translation: CASSLTDRGGETQYF.

The rearrangement links TRBV12-3 or TRBV12-4 to TRBJ1-1; no reliable D call. The CDR3 contains 11 residues. V was trimmed by 1 base and J by 7 bases, leaving 4 bases between them. The CDR3 loop reads CASSLGDEAFF. In DNA form, the CDR3 reads TGTGCCAGCAGTTTAGGTGATGAAGCTTTCTTT.